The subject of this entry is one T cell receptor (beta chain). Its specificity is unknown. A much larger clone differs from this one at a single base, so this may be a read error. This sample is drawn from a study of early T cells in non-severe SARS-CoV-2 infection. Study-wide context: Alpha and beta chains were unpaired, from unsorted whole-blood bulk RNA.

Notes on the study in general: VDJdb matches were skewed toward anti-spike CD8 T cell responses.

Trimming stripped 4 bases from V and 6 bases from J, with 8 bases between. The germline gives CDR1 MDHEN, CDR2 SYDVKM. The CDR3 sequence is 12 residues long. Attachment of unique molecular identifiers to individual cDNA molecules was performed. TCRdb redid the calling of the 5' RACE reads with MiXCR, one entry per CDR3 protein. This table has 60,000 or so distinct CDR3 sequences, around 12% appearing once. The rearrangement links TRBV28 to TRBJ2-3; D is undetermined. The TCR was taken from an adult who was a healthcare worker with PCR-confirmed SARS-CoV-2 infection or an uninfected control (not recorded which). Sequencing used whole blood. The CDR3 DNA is TGTGCCAGCAGTTCGGTGGGGGATACGCAGTATTTT. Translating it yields CASSSVGDTQYF.